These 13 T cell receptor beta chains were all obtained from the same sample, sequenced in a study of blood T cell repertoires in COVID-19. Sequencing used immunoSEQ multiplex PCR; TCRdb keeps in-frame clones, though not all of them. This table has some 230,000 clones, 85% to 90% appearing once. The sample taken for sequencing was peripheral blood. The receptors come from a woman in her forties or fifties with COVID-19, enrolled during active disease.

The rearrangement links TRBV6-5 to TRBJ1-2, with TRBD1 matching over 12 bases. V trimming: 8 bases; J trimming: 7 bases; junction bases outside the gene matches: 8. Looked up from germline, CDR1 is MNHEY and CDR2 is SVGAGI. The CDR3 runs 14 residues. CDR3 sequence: CASAVGQGAVGYTF. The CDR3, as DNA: TGTGCCAGCGCGGTGGGACAGGGGGCGGTTGGCTACACCTTC.

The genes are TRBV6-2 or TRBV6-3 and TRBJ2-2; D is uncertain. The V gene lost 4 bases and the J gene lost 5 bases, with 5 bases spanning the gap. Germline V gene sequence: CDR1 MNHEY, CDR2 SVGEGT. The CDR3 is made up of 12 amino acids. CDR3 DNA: TGTGCCAGCAGTTCCTATACCGGGGAGCTGTTTTTT. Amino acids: CASSSYTGELFF.

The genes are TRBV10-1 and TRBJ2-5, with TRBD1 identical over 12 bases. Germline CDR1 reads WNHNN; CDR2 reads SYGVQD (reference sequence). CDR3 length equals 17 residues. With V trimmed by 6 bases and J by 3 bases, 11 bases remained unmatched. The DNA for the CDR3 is TGCGCCAGCAGCCCCGGGACAGGGGGCGCCCGGGAAGAGACCCAGTACTTC. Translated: CASSPGTGGAREETQYF.

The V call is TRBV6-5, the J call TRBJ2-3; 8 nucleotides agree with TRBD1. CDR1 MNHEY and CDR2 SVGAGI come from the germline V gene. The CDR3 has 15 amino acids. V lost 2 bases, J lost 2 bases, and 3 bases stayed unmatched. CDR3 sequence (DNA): TGTGCCAGCAGTTACGGGGACAGGAACACAGATACGCAGTATTTT. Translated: CASSYGDRNTDTQYF.

The CDR3 loop is CASSYRGPYNEQFF. In nucleotides, the CDR3 is TGTGCCAGTTCATACAGGGGGCCCTACAATGAGCAGTTCTTC. The chain recombines TRBV19 with TRBJ2-1, with 9 bases fitting TRBD1. Germline V lookup: CDR1 LNHDA, CDR2 SQIVND (reference sequence). The junction had 4 bases not matched to a gene; V was cut back by 8 bases and J by 2 bases. This CDR3 has 14 amino acids.

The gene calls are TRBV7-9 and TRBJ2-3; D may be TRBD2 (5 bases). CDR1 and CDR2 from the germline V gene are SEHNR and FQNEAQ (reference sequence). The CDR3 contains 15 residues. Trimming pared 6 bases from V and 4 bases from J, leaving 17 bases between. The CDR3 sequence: CASSSGNVGADTQYF. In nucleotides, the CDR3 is TGTGCCAGCAGTTCAGGCAACGTGGGAGCAGATACGCAGTATTTT. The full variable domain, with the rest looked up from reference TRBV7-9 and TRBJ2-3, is DTGVSQNPRHKITKRGQNVTFRCDPISEHNRLYWYRQTLGQGPEFLTYFQNEAQLEKSRLLSDRFSAERPKGSFSTLEIQRTEQGDSAMYLCASSSGNVGADTQYFGPGTRLTVL.

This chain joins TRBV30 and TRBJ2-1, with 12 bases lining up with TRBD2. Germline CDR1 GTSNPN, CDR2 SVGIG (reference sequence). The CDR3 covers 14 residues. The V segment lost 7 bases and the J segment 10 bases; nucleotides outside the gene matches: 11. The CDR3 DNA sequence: TGTGCCTCTACGACTAGCGGGGGCCCTTTCGAGCAGTTCTTC. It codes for CASTTSGGPFEQFF.

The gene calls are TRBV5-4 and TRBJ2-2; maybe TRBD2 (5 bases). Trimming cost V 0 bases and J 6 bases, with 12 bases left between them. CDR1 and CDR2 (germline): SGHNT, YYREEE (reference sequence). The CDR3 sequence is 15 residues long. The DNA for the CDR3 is TGTGCCAGCAGCTTGGAAGCGGTGGGTCCCGGGGAGCTGTTTTTT. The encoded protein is CASSLEAVGPGELFF.

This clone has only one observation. The CDR3 DNA sequence: TGTGCCAGCAGTTCAGCACAGGGGGTTAGAGCCAAAAACATTCAGTACTTC. This codes for CASSSAQGVRAKNIQYF. V usage is TRBV28 and J usage is TRBJ2-4; TRBD1 matches at 8 bases. The CDR3 covers 17 residues. The ends lost 4 bases at V and 0 bases at J; junction bases unmatched: 8. Germline CDR1 is MDHEN and CDR2 is SYDVKM.

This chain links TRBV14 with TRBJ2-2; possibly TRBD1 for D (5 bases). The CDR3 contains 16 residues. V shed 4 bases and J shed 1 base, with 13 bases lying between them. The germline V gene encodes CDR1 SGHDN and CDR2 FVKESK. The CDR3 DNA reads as TGTGCCAGCAGCCCCCGTAAGGGGTGGAACACCGGGGAGCTGTTTTTT. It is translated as CASSPRKGWNTGELFF.

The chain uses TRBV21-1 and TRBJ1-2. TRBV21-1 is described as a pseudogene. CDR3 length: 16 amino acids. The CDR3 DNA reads TGTGCCAGCAGCAAAGCGCTACGGGTAGCTAACTATGGCTACACCTTC. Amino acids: CASSKALRVANYGYTF.

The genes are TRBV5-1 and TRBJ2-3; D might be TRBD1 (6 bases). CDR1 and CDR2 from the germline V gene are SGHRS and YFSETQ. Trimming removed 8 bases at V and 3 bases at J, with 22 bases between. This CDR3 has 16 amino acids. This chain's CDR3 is CASNAEQGRGTDTQYF. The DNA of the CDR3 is TGCGCCAGTAACGCCGAACAGGGCCGAGGGACAGATACGCAGTATTTT.

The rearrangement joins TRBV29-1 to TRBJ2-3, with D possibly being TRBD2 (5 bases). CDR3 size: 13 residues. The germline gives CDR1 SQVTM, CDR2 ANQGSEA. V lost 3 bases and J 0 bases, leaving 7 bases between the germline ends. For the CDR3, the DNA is TGCAGCGTTGACGGACTTAGCACAGATACGCAGTATTTT. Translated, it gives CSVDGLSTDTQYF.